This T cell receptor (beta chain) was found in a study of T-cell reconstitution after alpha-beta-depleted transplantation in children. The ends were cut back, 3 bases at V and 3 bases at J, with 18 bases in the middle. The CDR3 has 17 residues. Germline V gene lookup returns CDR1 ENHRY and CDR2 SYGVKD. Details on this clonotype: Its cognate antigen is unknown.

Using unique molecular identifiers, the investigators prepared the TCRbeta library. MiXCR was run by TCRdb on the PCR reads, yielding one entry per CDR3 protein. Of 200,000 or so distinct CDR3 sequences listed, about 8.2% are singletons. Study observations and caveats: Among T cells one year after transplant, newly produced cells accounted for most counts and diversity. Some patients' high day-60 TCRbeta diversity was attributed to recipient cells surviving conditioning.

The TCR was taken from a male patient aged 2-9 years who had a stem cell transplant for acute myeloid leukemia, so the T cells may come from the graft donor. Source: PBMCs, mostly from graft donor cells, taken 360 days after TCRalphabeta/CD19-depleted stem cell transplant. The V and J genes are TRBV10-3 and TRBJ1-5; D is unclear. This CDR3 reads CAISDGGKGNFNQPQHF. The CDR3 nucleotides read TGTGCCATCAGTGATGGAGGAAAAGGGAATTTCAATCAGCCCCAGCATTTT.